A selection of T cell receptor beta chains follows, all from one sample in a study of blood T cell repertoires in COVID-19. The table came from immunoSEQ multiplex PCR; TCRdb's copy has only in-frame clones and leaves some out. This sample carries approximately 210,000 clones, more than 80% of them seen once, and the ten largest clones take roughly 7.8%. The sequenced material came from peripheral blood. The receptors come from a woman aged 80 or over with COVID-19, enrolled during active disease. CDR3s include the opening cysteine and the closing phenylalanine or tryptophan. D genes are given only for firm matches. Not every row has a clone size; where given, it reads once, few, many or a size class.

.	.	TRBJ2-5	TRBV11-2	CASSLMGAYTQETQYF	TGTGCCAGCAGCTTAATGGGGGCCTACACCCAAGAGACCCAGTACTTC
.	TRBD2	TRBJ2-7	TRBV27	CASSLAGLAGVEQYF	TGTGCCAGCAGCCTCGCCGGACTAGCGGGAGTCGAGCAGTACTTC
.	.	TRBJ1-2	TRBV6-5	CASTARNYGYTF	TGTGCCAGCACGGCGCGGAACTATGGCTACACCTTC
.	.	TRBJ1-3	TRBV7-9	CASSLARGIGNTIYF	TGTGCCAGCAGCTTAGCTCGGGGAATAGGAAACACCATATATTTT
.	.	TRBJ2-1	TRBV28	CASSKLGGEQFF	TGTGCCAGCAGCAAACTAGGGGGTGAGCAGTTCTTC
.	.	TRBJ1-5	TRBV24-1	CATGGKTSNQPQHF	TGTGCCACCGGGGGGAAGACCAGCAATCAGCCCCAGCATTTT
.	.	TRBJ2-7	TRBV25-1	CASKAASYEQYF	TGTGCCAGCAAGGCGGCCTCCTACGAGCAGTACTTC
once	TRBD2	TRBJ2-2	TRBV3-1/TRBV3-2	CASRILAGSTGELFF	TGTGCCAGCAGGATTCTAGCGGGATCCACCGGGGAGCTGTTTTTT
.	TRBD2	TRBJ2-1	TRBV27	CASSRLAGTYNEQFF	TGTGCCAGCAGCCGACTAGCGGGAACCTACAATGAGCAGTTCTTC
few	.	TRBJ1-4	TRBV29-1	CSVALEEKLFF	TGCAGCGTTGCACTAGAGGAAAAACTGTTTTTT
.	.	TRBJ1-4	TRBV15	CATSDRPLLGTNEKLFF	TGTGCCACTAGTGACAGGCCGCTCCTAGGGACTAATGAAAAACTGTTTTTT
.	.	TRBJ1-1	TRBV5-4	CASSLSAFRGNTEAFF	TGTGCCAGCAGCTTGAGCGCATTCCGCGGGAACACTGAAGCTTTCTTT
.	TRBD1	TRBJ1-5	TRBV28	CASTMDRVAPQHF	TGTGCCAGCACCATGGACAGGGTTGCACCCCAGCATTTT
.	.	TRBJ1-3	TRBV5-1	CASKDRAGRSGNTIYF	TGCGCCAGCAAAGACAGAGCCGGCCGTTCTGGAAACACCATATATTTT
once	.	TRBJ2-1	TRBV5-1	CASSRGPTYNEQFF	TGCGCCAGCAGCCGAGGGCCCACCTACAATGAGCAGTTCTTC
.	.	TRBJ1-5	TRBV30	CARTGERGNQPQHF	TGTGCCCGGACGGGGGAAAGGGGCAATCAGCCCCAGCATTTT
once	.	TRBJ1-5	TRBV7-7	CASSAGVRQPQHF	TGTGCTAGCAGCGCAGGGGTTAGACAGCCCCAGCATTTT
.	TRBD2	TRBJ2-7	TRBV4-1	CASSFSGAPYEQYF	TGCGCCAGCAGTTTCAGCGGGGCTCCCTACGAGCAGTACTTC
.	TRBD1	TRBJ2-7	TRBV28	CASGQTRGPNEQYF	TGTGCCAGCGGCCAGACCAGGGGGCCCAACGAGCAGTACTTC
.	.	TRBJ1-1	TRBV21-1	CASRDGEMNTEAFF	TGTGCCAGCAGGGACGGGGAGATGAACACTGAAGCTTTCTTT
.	TRBD1	TRBJ2-2	TRBV7-9	CASSQGQGNGELFF	TGTGCCAGCAGCCAAGGACAGGGGAATGGGGAGCTGTTTTTT
.	TRBD1	TRBJ1-6	TRBV18	CASSYGQGSNSPLHF	TGTGCCAGCTCATACGGACAGGGGAGTAATTCACCCCTCCACTTT
.	.	TRBJ1-2	TRBV5-5	CASSQAVGRSNYGYTF	TGTGCCAGCAGCCAAGCTGTTGGCCGGAGTAACTATGGCTACACCTTC
.	TRBD2	TRBJ2-5	TRBV9	CASVLASGRPERQETQYF	TGTGCCAGTGTACTGGCTAGCGGGAGGCCTGAACGCCAAGAGACCCAGTACTTC
.	.	TRBJ2-2	TRBV9	CASSVGGGWDRNTGELFF	TGTGCCAGCAGCGTCGGGGGAGGATGGGACAGAAACACCGGGGAGCTGTTTTTT
.	TRBD2	TRBJ2-3	TRBV4-1	CASSQGAGGTDTQYF	TGCGCCAGCAGCCAAGGAGCGGGGGGCACAGATACGCAGTATTTT
.	.	TRBJ1-2	TRBV6-5	CASSYSIRGNYGYTF	TGTGCCAGCAGTTACTCGATACGGGGGAACTATGGCTACACCTTC
once	TRBD2	TRBJ2-1	TRBV2	CASSGLADEQFF	TGTGCCAGCAGTGGACTAGCGGACGAGCAGTTCTTC
few	.	TRBJ1-2	TRBV20-1	CSVPTRGYTF	TGCAGTGTTCCTACGCGGGGCTACACCTTC
once	.	TRBJ2-7	TRBV7-9	CASSPVQGLGDEQYF	TGTGCCAGCAGCCCAGTACAGGGCCTCGGGGACGAGCAGTACTTC
.	TRBD1	TRBJ2-1	TRBV6-1	CASSERQGISYNEQFF	TGTGCCAGCAGTGAAAGACAGGGCATTTCCTACAATGAGCAGTTCTTC
.	TRBD2	TRBJ2-3	TRBV5-1	CASSFYGTRGTDTQYF	TGCGCCAGCAGCTTTTACGGGACTAGGGGCACAGATACGCAGTATTTT
.	.	TRBJ1-4	TRBV3-1/TRBV3-2	CASKPQGALSEKLFF	TGTGCCAGCAAACCACAGGGAGCTTTGAGTGAAAAACTGTTTTTT
.	.	TRBJ1-2	TRBV6-1	CASSDRVGNYGYTF	TGTGCCAGCAGTGACAGGGTTGGTAACTATGGCTACACCTTC
.	.	TRBJ2-3	TRBV5-1	CASRQGTDTQYF	TGCGCCAGCCGACAGGGCACAGATACGCAGTATTTT
few	.	TRBJ1-6	TRBV15	CATSARLGASPLHF	TGTGCCACCAGCGCGCGCCTGGGGGCCTCACCCCTCCACTTT
.	.	TRBJ1-2	TRBV10-1	CASGVAEEGYTF	TGCGCCAGCGGGGTCGCGGAGGAGGGCTACACCTTC
.	TRBD1	TRBJ1-2	TRBV19	CASSIEGQGRGYTF	TGTGCCAGTAGTATAGAGGGACAGGGGCGAGGCTACACCTTC
.	.	TRBJ2-3	TRBV7-9	CASSFLSTDTQYF	TGTGCCAGCAGCTTCCTCTCCACAGATACGCAGTATTTT
.	.	TRBJ1-4	TRBV7-2	CASSLAGAGVLFF	TGTGCCAGCAGCTTAGCGGGGGCGGGGGTTCTGTTTTTT
once	TRBD1	TRBJ1-2	TRBV6-6	CASSPGQGGDTF	TGTGCCAGCAGTCCTGGACAGGGTGGCGACACCTTC
.	.	TRBJ2-2	TRBV5-1	CASRPLDLGGTGELFF	TGCGCCAGCAGGCCATTAGACTTGGGGGGCACCGGGGAGCTGTTTTTT
.	.	TRBJ2-5	TRBV7-9	CASSDASSAGKTQYF	TGTGCCAGCAGCGACGCATCTAGCGCGGGAAAGACCCAGTACTTC
once	TRBD2	TRBJ2-2	TRBV7-8	CASSPRWVGGRSVVQLSTGELFF	TGTGCCAGCAGCCCCCGCTGGGTGGGCGGGAGGTCGGTTGTTCAGTTATCCACCGGGGAGCTGTTTTTT
.	TRBD1	TRBJ1-5	TRBV19	CASSGQDTQPQHF	TGTGCCAGTAGTGGACAGGATACTCAGCCCCAGCATTTT
.	TRBD2	TRBJ2-7	TRBV15	CATSRVISGSVYEQYF	TGTGCCACCAGCAGAGTGATTAGCGGGAGCGTCTACGAGCAGTACTTC
.	.	TRBJ1-1	TRBV6-5	CASSSIDTEAFF	TGTGCCAGCAGTTCAATAGACACTGAAGCTTTCTTT
.	TRBD1	TRBJ2-2	TRBV20-1	CSASGGTGVPGELFF	TGCAGTGCTAGTGGTGGGACAGGGGTCCCCGGGGAGCTGTTTTTT
few	.	TRBJ1-1	TRBV12-3/TRBV12-4	CASSFRGNTEAFF	TGTGCCAGCAGTTTTCGGGGGAACACTGAAGCTTTCTTT
.	.	TRBJ1-2	TRBV7-2	CASSVGQPVGGYTF	TGTGCCAGCAGCGTCGGACAGCCGGTGGGTGGCTACACCTTC